This is a list of T cell receptor beta chains from one sample in a study of glioma-infiltrating T cells after dendritic cell vaccination. Assay used: immunoSEQ multiplex PCR; TCRdb lists only in-frame clones, some missing. Of tens of thousands of clones listed, around 81% are singletons. The sample consisted of blood, taken before dendritic cell vaccination. Source of these receptors: a human donor with glioblastoma. Each CDR3 is given with its conserved first and last residue. Each record gives: V gene, J gene, clone size, D gene, CDR3 protein, CDR3 DNA. A D gene is named only where the DNA matches it firmly. Clone size appears in some rows only: once, few, many, or a class for an expanded clone.

>TRBV4-3|TRBJ2-1|-|TRBD2
CASSQEWSGGNNEQFF
TGCGCCAGCAGCCAAGAGTGGAGCGGGGGGAACAATGAGCAGTTCTTC
>TRBV4-3|TRBJ1-1|once|TRBD1
CASSQDTPGQGVNTEAFF
TGCGCCAGCAGCCAAGATACGCCCGGACAGGGGGTGAACACTGAAGCTTTCTTT
>TRBV6-6|TRBJ2-3|-|-
CASSPSGADTQYF
TGTGCCAGCAGCCCCTCCGGGGCAGATACGCAGTATTTT
>TRBV7-9|TRBJ2-3|-|-
CASSFSTDTQYF
TGTGCCAGCAGCTTCTCCACAGATACGCAGTATTTT
>TRBV7-6|TRBJ1-1|-|-
CASSLGQGGVGTEAFF
TGTGCCAGCAGCTTAGGGCAGGGCGGCGTAGGCACTGAAGCTTTCTTT
>TRBV10-3|TRBJ1-2|-|TRBD1
CAVSVGQTYGYTF
TGTGCCGTCAGCGTGGGACAGACCTATGGCTACACCTTC
>TRBV2|TRBJ2-2|-|TRBD1
CASRDSTNTGELFF
TGTGCCAGCCGGGACAGTACGAACACCGGGGAGCTGTTTTTT
>TRBV5-6|TRBJ2-3|-|TRBD1
CASSWGTGGETDTQYF
TGTGCCAGCAGCTGGGGGACAGGGGGCGAAACAGATACGCAGTATTTT
>TRBV6-1|TRBJ2-7|-|-
CASSPAPSSYEQYF
TGTGCCAGCAGCCCCGCGCCGAGCTCCTACGAGCAGTACTTC
>TRBV29-1|TRBJ2-5|-|-
CSVALQETQYF
TGCAGCGTTGCCTTGCAAGAGACCCAGTACTTC
>TRBV6-4|TRBJ1-2|-|TRBD1
CASSDHGQGLGYTF
TGTGCCAGCAGTGACCACGGACAGGGTTTGGGCTACACCTTC
>TRBV5-8|TRBJ1-6|few|TRBD1
CASSPYLAGGASPLHF
TGTGCCAGCAGCCCCTACCTGGCAGGGGGCGCTTCACCCCTCCACTTT